This TCR beta chain was recorded in a study of human T cells and chemical hapten exposure. The germline V gene encodes CDR1 LGHDT and CDR2 YNNKEL (reference sequence). This CDR3 is built from 15 residues. The V end lost 6 bases, the J end lost 2 bases, and 13 bases lay between the germline ends. TCRdb analysed the 5' RACE reads with MiXCR anew, one entry per CDR3 protein. This repertoire shows 110,000 or so distinct CDR3 sequences, roughly a fifth found once; its top ten account for around 3%. Unfractionated whole blood yielded total RNA. The chain has TRBV3-1 and TRBJ2-2; TRBD2 is a possible D gene (5 bases). The clonotype originates from a human donor in good health. The chain's CDR3 is CASRPDRLNTGELFF. The CDR3, as DNA: TGTGCCAGCAGACCCGATAGACTAAACACCGGGGAGCTGTTTTTT. The whole variable domain, filled in from reference TRBV3-1 and TRBJ2-2, reads DTAVSQTPKYLVTQMGNDKSIKCEQNLGHDTMYWYKQDSKKFLKIMFSYNNKELIINETVPNRFSPKSPDKAHLNLHINSLELGDSAVYFCASRPDRLNTGELFFGEGSRLTVL.